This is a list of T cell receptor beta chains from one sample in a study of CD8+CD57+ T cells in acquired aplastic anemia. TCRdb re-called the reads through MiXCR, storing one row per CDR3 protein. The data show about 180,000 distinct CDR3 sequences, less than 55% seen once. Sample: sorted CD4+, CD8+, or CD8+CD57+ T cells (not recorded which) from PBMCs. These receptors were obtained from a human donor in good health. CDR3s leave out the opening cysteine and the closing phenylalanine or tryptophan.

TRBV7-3	ASSAGVNTEAF
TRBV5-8	ASSLGKSPLH
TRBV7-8	ASSRGGNQPQH
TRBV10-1	ASSEAQYNEQF
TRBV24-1	ATSHGQGVQPQH
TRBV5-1	ASSLSGADTQY
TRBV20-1	SARDPAAGGTYEQY
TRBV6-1	ASSEGPGRETQY
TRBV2	ASSVGQTLPAF
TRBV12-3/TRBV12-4	ASSRSGRLTGELF
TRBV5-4	ASSFSGTSGGDEQF
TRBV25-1	ASSEWAGESYEQY
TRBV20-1	SARWASGRLGAEDLF
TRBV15	ATSRDLGQGFYEQY
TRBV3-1	ASSFGPDGYT
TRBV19	ASSLRQAANTEAF
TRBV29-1	SGAHETQY
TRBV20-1	SARGGQGWETQY
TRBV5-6	ASSLLGGQAYEQY
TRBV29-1	SVEWGSSGRSEQF
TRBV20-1	SARDRGNNQPQH
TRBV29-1	SVQVGTVSSYEQY
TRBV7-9	ASSLGDSSNQPQH
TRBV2	ASSEGGRDGEQF
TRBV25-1	ASQPGQINTGELF
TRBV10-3	AISRTESSYNEQF
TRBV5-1	ASSLDSAHSPLH
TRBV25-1	ASSEGQGFLEQY